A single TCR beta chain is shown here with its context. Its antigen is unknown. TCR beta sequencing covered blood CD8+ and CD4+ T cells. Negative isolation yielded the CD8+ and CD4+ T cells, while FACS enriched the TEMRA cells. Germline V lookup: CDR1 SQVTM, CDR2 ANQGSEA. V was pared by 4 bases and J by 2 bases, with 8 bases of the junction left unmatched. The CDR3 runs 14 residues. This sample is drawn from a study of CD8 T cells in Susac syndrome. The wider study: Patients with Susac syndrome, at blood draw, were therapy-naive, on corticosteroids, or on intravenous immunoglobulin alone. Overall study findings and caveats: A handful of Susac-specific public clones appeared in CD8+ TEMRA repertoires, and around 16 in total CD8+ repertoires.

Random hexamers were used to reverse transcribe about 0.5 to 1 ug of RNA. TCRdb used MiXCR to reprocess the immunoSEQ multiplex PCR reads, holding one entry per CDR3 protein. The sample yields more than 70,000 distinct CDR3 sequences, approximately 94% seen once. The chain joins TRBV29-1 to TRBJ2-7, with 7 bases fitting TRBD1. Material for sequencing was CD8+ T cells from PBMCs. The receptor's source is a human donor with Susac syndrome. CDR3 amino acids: CSVVSRDRAYEQYF. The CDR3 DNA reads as TGCAGCGTTGTGTCCCGGGACAGAGCCTACGAGCAGTACTTC.